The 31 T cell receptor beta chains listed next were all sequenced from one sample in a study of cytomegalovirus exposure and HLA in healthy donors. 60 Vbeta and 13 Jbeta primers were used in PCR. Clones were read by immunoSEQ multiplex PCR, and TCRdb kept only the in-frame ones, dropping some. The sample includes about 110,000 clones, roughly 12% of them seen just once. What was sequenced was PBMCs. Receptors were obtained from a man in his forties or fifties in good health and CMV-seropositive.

CDR3 DNA: TGTGCCAGCAGTGAACAAAGGCTAGCGGGAGGCGCCCAGTACTTC. Translation gives CASSEQRLAGGAQYF. The gene calls are TRBV6-1 and TRBJ2-5; TRBD2 aligns across 11 bases. From germline, CDR1 is MNHNS and CDR2 SASEGT. The CDR3 sequence is 15 residues long. Germline trimming cut 2 bases from V and 9 bases from J; bases unmatched to any gene: 8.

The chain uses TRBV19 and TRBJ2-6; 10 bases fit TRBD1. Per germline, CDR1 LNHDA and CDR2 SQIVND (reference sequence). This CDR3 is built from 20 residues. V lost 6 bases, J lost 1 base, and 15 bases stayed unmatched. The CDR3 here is CASRSRGGTGEVSGANVLTF. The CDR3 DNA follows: TGTGCCAGTAGATCGCGCGGAGGGACAGGGGAGGTTTCTGGGGCCAACGTCCTGACTTTC.

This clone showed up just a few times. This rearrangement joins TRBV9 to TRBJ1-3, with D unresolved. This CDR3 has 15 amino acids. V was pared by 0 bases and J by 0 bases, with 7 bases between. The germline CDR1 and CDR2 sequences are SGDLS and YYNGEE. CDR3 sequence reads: CASSVEAVSGNTIYF. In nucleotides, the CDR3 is TGTGCCAGCAGCGTAGAGGCGGTCTCTGGAAACACCATATATTTT.

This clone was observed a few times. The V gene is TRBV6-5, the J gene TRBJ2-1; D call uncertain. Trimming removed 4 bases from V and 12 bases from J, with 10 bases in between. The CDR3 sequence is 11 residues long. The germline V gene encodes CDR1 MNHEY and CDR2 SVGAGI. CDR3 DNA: TGTGCCAGCAGTTCTAACGGCGGGCAGTTCTTC. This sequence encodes CASSSNGGQFF.

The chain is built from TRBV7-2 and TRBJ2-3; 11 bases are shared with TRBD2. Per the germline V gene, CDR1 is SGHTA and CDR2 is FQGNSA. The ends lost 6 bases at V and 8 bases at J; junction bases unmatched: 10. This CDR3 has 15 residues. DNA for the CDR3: TGTGCCAGCAGACTGACTAGCGGGACTCCCCCTACGCAGTATTTT. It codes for CASRLTSGTPPTQYF.

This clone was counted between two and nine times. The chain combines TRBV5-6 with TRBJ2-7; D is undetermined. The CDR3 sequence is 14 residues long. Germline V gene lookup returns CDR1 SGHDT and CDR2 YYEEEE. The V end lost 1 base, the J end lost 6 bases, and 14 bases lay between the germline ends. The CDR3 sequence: CASSLFPSPREQYF. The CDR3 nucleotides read TGTGCCAGCAGCTTGTTCCCCTCCCCCCGCGAGCAGTACTTC.

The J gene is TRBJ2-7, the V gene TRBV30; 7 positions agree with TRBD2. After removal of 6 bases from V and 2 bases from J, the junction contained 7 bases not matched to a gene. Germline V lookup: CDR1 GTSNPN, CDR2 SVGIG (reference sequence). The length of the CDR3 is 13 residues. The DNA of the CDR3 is TGTGCCTGTCAGCGGGGAGGAACCTACGAGCAGTACTTC. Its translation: CACQRGGTYEQYF. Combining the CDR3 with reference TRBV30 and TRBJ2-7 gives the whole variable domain SQTIHQWPATLVQPVGSPLSLECTVEGTSNPNLYWYRQAAGRGLQLLFYSVGIGQISSEVPQNLSASRPQDRQFILSSKKLLLSDSGFYLCACQRGGTYEQYFGPGTRLTVT.

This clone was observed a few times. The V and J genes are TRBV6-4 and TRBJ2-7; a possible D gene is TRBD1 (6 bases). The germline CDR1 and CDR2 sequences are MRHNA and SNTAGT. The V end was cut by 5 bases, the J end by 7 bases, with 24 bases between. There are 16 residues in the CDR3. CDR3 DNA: TGTGCCAGCAGTCCTCCCTGGGGACATCACATAAGGGAGCAGTACTTC. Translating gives CASSPPWGHHIREQYF.

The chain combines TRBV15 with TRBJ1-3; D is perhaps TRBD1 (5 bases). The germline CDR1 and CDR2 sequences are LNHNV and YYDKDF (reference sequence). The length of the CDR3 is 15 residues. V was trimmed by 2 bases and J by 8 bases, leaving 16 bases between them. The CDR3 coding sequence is TGTGCCACCAGCAGACCCCAGACAGCTCGAGACACCATATATTTT. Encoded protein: CATSRPQTARDTIYF.

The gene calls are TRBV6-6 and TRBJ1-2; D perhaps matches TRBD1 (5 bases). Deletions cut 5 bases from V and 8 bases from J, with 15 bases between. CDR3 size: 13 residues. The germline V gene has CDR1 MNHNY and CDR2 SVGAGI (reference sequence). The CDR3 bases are TGTGCCAGCAGTCCCCAATGGACAAGGGGCTACACCTTC. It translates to CASSPQWTRGYTF.

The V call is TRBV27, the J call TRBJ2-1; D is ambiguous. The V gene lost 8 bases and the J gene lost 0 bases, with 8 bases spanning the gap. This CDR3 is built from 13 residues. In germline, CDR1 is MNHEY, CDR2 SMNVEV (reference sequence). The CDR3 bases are TGTGCCAGCTGCGCAAGCTCCTACAATGAGCAGTTCTTC. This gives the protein CASCASSYNEQFF.

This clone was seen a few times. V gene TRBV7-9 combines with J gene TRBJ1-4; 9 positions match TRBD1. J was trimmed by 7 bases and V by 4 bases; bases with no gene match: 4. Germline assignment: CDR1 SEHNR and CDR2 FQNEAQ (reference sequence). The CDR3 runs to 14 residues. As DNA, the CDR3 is TGTGCCAGCAGCTGGGACAGGGAAATTGAAAAACTGTTTTTT. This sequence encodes CASSWDREIEKLFF. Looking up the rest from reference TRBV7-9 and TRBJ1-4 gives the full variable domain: DTGVSQNPRHKITKRGQNVTFRCDPISEHNRLYWYRQTLGQGPEFLTYFQNEAQLEKSRLLSDRFSAERPKGSFSTLEIQRTEQGDSAMYLCASSWDREIEKLFFGSGTQLSVL.

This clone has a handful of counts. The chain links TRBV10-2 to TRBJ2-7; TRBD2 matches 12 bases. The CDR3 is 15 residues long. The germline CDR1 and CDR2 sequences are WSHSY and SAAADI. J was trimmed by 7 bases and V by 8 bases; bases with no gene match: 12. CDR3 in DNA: TGCGCCAGCGCGAACCTAGCGGGAGGGCCTGGGGAGCAGTACTTC. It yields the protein CASANLAGGPGEQYF.

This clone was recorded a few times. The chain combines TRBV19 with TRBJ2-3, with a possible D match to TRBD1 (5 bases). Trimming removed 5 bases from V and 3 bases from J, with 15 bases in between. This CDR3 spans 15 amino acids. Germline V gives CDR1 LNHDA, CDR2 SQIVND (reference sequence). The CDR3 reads CASSASGQWTDTQYF. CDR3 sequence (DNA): TGTGCCAGTAGTGCTTCAGGGCAATGGACAGATACGCAGTATTTT.

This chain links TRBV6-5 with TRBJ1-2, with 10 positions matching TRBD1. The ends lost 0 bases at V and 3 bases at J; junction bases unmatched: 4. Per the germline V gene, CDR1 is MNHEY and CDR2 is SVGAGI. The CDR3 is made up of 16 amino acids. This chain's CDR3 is CASSYSGTGVHYGYTF. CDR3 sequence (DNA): TGTGCCAGCAGTTACTCCGGGACAGGGGTACACTATGGCTACACCTTC.

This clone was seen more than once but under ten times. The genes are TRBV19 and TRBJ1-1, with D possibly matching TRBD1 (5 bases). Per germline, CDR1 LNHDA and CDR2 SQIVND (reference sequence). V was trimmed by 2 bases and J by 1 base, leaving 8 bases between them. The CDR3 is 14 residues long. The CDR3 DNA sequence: TGTGCCAGTAGTATAAGGGGTGAGAACACTGAAGCTTTCTTT. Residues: CASSIRGENTEAFF.

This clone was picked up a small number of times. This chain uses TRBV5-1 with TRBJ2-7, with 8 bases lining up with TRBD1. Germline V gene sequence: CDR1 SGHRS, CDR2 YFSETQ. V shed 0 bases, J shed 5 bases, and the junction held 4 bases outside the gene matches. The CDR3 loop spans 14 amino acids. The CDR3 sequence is CASSLVDRGDEQYF. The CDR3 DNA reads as TGCGCCAGCAGCTTGGTCGACAGGGGCGACGAGCAGTACTTC.

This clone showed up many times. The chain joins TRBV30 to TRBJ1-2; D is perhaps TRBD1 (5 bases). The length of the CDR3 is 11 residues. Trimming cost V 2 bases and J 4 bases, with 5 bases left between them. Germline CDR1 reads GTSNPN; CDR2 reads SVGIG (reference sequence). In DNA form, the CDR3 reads TGTGCCTGGAGTACAGGCTATGGCTACACCTTC. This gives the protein CAWSTGYGYTF.

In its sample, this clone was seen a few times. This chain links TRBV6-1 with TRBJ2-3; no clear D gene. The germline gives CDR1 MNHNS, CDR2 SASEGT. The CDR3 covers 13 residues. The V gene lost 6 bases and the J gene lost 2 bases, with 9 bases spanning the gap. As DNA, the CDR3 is TGTGCCAGCAGCACTAACCCCACAGATACGCAGTATTTT. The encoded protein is CASSTNPTDTQYF.

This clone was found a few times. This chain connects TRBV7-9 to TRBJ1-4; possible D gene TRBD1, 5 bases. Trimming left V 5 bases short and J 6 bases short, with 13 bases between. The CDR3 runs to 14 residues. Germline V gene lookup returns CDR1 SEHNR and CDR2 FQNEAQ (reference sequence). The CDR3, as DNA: TGTGCCAGCAGCCCGTCCCTAGGGGATGAAAAACTGTTTTTT. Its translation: CASSPSLGDEKLFF. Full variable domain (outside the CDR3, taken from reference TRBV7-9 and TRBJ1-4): DTGVSQNPRHKITKRGQNVTFRCDPISEHNRLYWYRQTLGQGPEFLTYFQNEAQLEKSRLLSDRFSAERPKGSFSTLEIQRTEQGDSAMYLCASSPSLGDEKLFFGSGTQLSVL.

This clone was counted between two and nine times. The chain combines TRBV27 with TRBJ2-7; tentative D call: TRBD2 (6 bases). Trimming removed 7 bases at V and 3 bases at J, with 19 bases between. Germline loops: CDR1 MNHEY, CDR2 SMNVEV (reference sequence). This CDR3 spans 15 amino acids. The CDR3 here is CASNRYGGLHYEQYF. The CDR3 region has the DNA TGTGCCAGCAATCGGTATGGGGGACTCCACTACGAGCAGTACTTC.

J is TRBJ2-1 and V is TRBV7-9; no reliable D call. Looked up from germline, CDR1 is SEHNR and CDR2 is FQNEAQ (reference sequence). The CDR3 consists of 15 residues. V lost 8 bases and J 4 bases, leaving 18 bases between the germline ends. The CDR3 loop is CASRPSEEIYNEQFF. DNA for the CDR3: TGTGCCAGCCGGCCCTCCGAGGAAATTTACAATGAGCAGTTCTTC.

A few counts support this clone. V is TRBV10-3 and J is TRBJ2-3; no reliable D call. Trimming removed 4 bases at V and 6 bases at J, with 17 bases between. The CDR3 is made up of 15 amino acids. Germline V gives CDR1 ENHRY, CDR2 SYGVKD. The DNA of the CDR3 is TGTGCCATCAGTGCCCCCCAGAAAAGCAGGGATACGCAGTATTTT. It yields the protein CAISAPQKSRDTQYF.

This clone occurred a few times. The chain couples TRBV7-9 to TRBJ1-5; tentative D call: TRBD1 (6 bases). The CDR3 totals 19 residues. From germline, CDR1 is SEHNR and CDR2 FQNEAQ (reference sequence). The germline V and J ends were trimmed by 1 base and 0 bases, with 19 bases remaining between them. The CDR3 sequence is CASSLDLRGGWDSNQPQHF. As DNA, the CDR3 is TGTGCCAGCAGCTTAGACTTGCGGGGGGGCTGGGATAGCAATCAGCCCCAGCATTTT.

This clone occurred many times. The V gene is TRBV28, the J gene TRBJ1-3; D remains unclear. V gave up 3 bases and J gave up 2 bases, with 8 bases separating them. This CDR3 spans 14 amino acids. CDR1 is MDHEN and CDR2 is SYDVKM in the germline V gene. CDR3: CASSLGYTGNTIYF. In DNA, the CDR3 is TGTGCCAGCAGTTTGGGCTACACTGGAAACACCATATATTTT.

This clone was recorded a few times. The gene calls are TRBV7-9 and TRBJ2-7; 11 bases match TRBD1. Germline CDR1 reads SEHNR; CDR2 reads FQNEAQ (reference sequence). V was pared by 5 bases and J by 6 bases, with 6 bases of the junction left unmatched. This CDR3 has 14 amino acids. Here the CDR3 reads CASSDGQGAGEQYF. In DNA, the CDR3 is TGTGCCAGCAGCGACGGACAGGGGGCAGGCGAGCAGTACTTC.

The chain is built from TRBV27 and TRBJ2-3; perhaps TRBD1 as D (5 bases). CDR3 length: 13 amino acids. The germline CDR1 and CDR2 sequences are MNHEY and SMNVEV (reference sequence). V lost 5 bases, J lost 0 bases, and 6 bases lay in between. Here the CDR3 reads CASSHRSTDTQYF. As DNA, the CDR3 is TGTGCCAGCAGTCACAGGAGCACAGATACGCAGTATTTT.

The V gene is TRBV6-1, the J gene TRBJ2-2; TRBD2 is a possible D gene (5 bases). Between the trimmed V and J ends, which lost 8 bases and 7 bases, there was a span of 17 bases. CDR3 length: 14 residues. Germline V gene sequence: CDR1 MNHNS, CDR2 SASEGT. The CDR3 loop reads CASVPILSGGELFF. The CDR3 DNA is TGTGCCAGCGTACCAATTCTAAGCGGCGGGGAGCTGTTTTTT.

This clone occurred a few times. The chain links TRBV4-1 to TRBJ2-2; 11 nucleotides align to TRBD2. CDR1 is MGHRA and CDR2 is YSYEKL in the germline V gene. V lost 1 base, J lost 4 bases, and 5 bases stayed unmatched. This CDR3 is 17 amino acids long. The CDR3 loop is CASSQVLAGVSTGELFF. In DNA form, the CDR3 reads TGCGCCAGCAGCCAAGTACTAGCGGGAGTTAGCACCGGGGAGCTGTTTTTT.

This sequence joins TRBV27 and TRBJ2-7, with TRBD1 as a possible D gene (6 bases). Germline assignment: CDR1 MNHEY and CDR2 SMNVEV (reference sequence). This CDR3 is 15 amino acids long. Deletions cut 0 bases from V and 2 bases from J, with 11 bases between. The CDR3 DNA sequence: TGTGCCAGCAGTTTATCGAGGGGGTGGACCTACGAGCAGTACTTC. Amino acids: CASSLSRGWTYEQYF.

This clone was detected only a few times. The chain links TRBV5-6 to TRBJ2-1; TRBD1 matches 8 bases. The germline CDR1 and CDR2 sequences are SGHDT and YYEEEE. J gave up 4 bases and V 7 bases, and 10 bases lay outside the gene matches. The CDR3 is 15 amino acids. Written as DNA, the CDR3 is TGTGCCAGCTTCAGGGGGCAGTTGCGGTACAATGAGCAGTTCTTC. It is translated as CASFRGQLRYNEQFF.